Listed below are T cell receptor beta chains from one sample, sequenced in a study of OX40 agonist ivuxolimab in advanced cancers. Profiling relied on immunoSEQ multiplex PCR, and the TCRdb table lists in-frame clones only, not all of them. The sample shows over 50,000 clones, nearly 85% of them seen only once. Specimen: CD4+ or CD8+ T cells sorted from blood, collected in a trial of the OX40 agonist ivuxolimab. These receptors were taken from an adult with an advanced solid tumor such as melanoma, head and neck, liver or kidney cancer. The conserved cysteine and the conserved F or W are not part of the CDR3 here. Size is omitted from some rows. Given values are once, few, many or a class for expanded clones.

J: TRBJ2-4
size: NA
V: TRBV18
CDR3: ASSPPDSGGAKNIQY

J: TRBJ2-7
size: NA
V: TRBV14
CDR3: ASSRDRLPPYEQY

J: TRBJ2-1
size: NA
V: TRBV4-1
CDR3: ASSKEPGLAGPSNNEQF

J: TRBJ2-2
size: NA
V: TRBV2
CDR3: ASSEDGELF

J: TRBJ2-3
size: few
V: TRBV30
CDR3: AWGPGLADTDTQY

J: TRBJ1-5
size: NA
V: TRBV19
CDR3: ASSMWASNQPQH

J: TRBJ1-4
size: NA
V: TRBV7-2
CDR3: ASSQDREDKLF

J: TRBJ1-4
size: once
V: TRBV19
CDR3: ASSIEINEKLF

J: TRBJ2-1
size: NA
V: TRBV10-3
CDR3: AIRTGTGDNEQF

J: TRBJ2-3
size: NA
V: TRBV29-1
CDR3: SALFADTQY

J: TRBJ1-1
size: NA
V: TRBV6-5
CDR3: ASRYGQARGNTEAF

J: TRBJ2-2
size: few
V: TRBV9
CDR3: ASSVGGGVTGELF

J: TRBJ2-3
size: NA
V: TRBV10-3
CDR3: AIYSGQGITDTQY

J: TRBJ1-5
size: NA
V: TRBV5-4
CDR3: ASSLGVGRGNQPQH

J: TRBJ2-5
size: NA
V: TRBV5-1
CDR3: ASSEGTFETQY

J: TRBJ2-7
size: NA
V: TRBV28
CDR3: ASSYRLGEQY

J: TRBJ1-2
size: few
V: TRBV10-3
CDR3: AISPGQGGDYGYT

J: TRBJ2-7
size: large
V: TRBV5-5
CDR3: ASSFMPAGDYEQY

J: TRBJ2-5
size: few
V: TRBV11-2
CDR3: ASSGRLAGGLETQY